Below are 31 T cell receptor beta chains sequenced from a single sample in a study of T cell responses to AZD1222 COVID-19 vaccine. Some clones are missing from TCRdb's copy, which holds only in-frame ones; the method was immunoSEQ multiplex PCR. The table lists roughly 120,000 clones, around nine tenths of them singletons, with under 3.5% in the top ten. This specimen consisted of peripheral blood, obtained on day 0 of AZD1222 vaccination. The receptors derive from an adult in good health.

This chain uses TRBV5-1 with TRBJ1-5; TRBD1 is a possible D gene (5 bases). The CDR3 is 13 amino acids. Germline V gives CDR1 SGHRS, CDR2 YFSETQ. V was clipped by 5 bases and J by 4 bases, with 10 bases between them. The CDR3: CASSVDSNQPQHF. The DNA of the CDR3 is TGCGCCAGCAGTGTCGACAGTAATCAGCCCCAGCATTTT. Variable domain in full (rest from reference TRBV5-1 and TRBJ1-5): KAGVTQTPRYLIKTRGQQVTLSCSPISGHRSVSWYQQTPGQGLQFLFEYFSETQRNKGNFPGRFSGRQFSNSRSEMNVSTLELGDSALYLCASSVDSNQPQHFGDGTRLSIL.

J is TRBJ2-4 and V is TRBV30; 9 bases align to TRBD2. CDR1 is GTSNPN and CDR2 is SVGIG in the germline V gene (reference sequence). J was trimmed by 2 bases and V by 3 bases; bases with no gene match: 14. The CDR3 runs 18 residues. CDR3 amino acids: CAWSALGLAGLTKNIQYF. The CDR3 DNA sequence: TGTGCCTGGAGCGCGTTGGGGCTAGCGGGACTTACCAAAAACATTCAGTACTTC. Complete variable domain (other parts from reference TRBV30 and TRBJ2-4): SQTIHQWPATLVQPVGSPLSLECTVEGTSNPNLYWYRQAAGRGLQLLFYSVGIGQISSEVPQNLSASRPQDRQFILSSKKLLLSDSGFYLCAWSALGLAGLTKNIQYFGAGTRLSVL.

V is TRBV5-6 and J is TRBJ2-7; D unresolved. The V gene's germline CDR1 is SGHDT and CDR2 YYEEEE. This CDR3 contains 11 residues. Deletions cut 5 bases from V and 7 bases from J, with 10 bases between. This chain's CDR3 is CASSRMVEQYF. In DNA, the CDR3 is TGTGCCAGCAGTCGGATGGTGGAGCAGTACTTC.

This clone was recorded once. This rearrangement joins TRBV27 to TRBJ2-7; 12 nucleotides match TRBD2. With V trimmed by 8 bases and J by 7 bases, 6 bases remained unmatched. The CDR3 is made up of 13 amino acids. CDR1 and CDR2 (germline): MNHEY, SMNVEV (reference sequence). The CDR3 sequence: CASRTSGEGEQYF. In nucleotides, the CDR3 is TGTGCCAGCCGGACTAGCGGGGAAGGGGAGCAGTACTTC.

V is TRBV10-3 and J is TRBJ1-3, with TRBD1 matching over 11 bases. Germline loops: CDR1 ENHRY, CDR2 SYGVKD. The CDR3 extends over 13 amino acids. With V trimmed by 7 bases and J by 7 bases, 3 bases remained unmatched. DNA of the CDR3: TGTGCCATCAACGGACAGGGGGCCAACACCATATATTTT. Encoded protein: CAINGQGANTIYF.

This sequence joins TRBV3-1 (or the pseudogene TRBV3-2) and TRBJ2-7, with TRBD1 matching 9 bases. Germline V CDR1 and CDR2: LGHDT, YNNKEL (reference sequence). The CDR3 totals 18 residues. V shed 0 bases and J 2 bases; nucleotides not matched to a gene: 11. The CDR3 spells CASSQERTWGQGPYEQYF. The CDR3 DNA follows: TGTGCCAGCAGCCAAGAACGCACCTGGGGACAGGGCCCCTACGAGCAGTACTTC.

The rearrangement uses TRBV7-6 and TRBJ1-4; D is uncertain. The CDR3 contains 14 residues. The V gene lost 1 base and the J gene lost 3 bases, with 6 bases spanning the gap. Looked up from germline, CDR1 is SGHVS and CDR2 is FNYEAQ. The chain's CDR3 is CASSLGGPNEKLFF. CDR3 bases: TGTGCCAGCAGCTTAGGGGGTCCTAATGAAAAACTGTTTTTT.

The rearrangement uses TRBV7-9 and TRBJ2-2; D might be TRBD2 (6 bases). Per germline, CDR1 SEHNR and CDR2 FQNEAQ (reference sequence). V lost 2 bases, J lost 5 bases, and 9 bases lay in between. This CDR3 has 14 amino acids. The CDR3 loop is CASSLRGGTGELFF. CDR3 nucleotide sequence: TGTGCCAGCAGCTTACGTGGGGGGACCGGGGAGCTGTTTTTT.

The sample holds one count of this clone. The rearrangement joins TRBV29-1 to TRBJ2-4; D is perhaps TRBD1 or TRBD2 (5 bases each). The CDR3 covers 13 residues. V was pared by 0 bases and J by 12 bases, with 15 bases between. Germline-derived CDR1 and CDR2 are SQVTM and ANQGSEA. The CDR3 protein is CSVEDPGRGTQYF. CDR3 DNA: TGCAGCGTTGAAGATCCGGGGCGTGGAACTCAGTACTTC.

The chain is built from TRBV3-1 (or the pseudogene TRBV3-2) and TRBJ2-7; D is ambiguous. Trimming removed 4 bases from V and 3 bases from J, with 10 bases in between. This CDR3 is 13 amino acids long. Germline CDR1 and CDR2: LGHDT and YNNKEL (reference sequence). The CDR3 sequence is CASSRYLYYEQYF. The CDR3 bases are TGTGCCAGCAGCCGTTACCTCTACTACGAGCAGTACTTC.

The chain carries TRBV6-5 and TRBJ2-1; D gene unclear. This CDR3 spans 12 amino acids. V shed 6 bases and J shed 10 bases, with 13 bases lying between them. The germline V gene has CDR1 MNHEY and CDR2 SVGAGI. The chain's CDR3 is CASSHQLPEQFF. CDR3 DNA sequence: TGTGCCAGCAGCCACCAACTCCCCGAGCAGTTCTTC.

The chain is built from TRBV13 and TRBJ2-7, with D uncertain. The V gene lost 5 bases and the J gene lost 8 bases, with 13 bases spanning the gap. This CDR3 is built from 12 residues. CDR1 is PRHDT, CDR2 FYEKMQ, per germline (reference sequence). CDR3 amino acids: CASSKERSQQYF. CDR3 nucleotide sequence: TGTGCCAGCAGCAAAGAGAGGAGCCAGCAGTACTTC.

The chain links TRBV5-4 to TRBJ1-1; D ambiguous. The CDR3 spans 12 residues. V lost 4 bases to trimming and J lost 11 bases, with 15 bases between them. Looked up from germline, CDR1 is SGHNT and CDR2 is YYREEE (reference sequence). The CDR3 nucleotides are TGTGCCAGCAGCAGCCGGGCCCATGATGCTTTCTTT. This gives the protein CASSSRAHDAFF. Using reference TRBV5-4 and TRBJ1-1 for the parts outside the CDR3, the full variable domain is ETGVTQSPTHLIKTRGQQVTLRCSSQSGHNTVSWYQQALGQGPQFIFQYYREEENGRGNFPPRFSGLQFPNYSSELNVNALELDDSALYLCASSSRAHDAFFGQGTRLTVV.

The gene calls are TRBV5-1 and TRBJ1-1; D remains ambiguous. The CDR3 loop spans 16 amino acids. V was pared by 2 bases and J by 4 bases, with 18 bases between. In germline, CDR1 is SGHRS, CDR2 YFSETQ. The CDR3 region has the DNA TGCGCCAGCAGCTTAAGTAAGTCAGTTCTGGCCACTGAAGCTTTCTTT. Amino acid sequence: CASSLSKSVLATEAFF.

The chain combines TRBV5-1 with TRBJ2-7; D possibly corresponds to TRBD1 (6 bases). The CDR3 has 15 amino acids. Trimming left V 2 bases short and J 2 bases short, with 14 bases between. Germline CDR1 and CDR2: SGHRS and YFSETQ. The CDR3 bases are TGCGCCAGCAGCTTACTGGGGGCTGGGACCTACGAGCAGTACTTC. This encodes CASSLLGAGTYEQYF.

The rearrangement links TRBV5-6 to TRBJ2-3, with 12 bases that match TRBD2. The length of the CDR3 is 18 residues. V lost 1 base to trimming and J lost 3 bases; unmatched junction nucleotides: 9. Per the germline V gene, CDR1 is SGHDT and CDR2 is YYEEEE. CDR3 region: CASSLLGLAGGSTDTQYF. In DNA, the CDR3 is TGTGCCAGCAGCTTGCTTGGTCTAGCGGGAGGGTCGACAGATACGCAGTATTTT.

CDR3 loop: CASRYQETQYF. The CDR3 nucleotides read TGTGCCAGCAGGTACCAAGAGACCCAGTACTTC. This chain joins TRBV6-5 and TRBJ2-5; D gene ambiguous. The V gene's germline CDR1 is MNHEY and CDR2 SVGAGI. This CDR3 region has 11 residues. With 6 bases removed from V and 0 bases from J, the gap between germline ends came to 2 bases.

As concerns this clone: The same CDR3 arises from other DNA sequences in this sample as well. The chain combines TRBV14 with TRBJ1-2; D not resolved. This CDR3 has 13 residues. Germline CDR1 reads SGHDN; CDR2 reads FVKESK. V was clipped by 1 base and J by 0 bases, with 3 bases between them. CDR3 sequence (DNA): TGTGCCAGCAGCCAAGGAGCTAACTATGGCTACACCTTC. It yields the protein CASSQGANYGYTF.

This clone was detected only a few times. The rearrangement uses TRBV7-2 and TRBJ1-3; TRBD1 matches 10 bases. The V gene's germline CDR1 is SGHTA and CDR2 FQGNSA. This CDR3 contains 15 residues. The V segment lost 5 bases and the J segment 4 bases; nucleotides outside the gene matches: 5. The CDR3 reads CASSPRQGAGNTIYF. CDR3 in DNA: TGTGCCAGCAGCCCTCGACAGGGGGCGGGAAACACCATATATTTT. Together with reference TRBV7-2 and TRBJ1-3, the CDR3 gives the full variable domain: GAGVSQSPSNKVTEKGKDVELRCDPISGHTALYWYRQSLGQGLEFLIYFQGNSAPDKSGLPSDRFSAERTGGSVSTLTIQRTQQEDSAVYLCASSPRQGAGNTIYFGEGSWLTVV.

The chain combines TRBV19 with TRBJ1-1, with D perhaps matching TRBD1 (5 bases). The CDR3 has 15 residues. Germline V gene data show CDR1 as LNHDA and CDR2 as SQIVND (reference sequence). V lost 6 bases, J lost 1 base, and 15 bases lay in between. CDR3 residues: CASSTGGERNTEAFF. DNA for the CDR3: TGTGCCAGTAGCACGGGGGGGGAGAGGAACACTGAAGCTTTCTTT.

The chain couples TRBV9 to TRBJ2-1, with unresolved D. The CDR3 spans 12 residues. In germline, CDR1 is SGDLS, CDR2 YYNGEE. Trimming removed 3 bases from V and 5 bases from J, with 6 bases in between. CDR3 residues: CASSADNNEQFF. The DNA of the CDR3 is TGTGCCAGCAGCGCCGACAACAATGAGCAGTTCTTC.

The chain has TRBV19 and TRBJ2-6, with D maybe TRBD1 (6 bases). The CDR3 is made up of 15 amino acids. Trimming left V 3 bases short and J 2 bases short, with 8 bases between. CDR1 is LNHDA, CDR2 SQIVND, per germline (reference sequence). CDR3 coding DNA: TGTGCCAGTAGTATTGAGGGGGCTGGGGCCAACGTCCTGACTTTC. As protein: CASSIEGAGANVLTF.

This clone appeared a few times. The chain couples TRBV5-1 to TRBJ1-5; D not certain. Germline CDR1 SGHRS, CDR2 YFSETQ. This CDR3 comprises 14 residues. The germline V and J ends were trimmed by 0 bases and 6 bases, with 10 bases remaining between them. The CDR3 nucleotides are TGCGCCAGCAGCTTGGACCCGGAGGCTCAGCCCCAGCATTTT. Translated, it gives CASSLDPEAQPQHF. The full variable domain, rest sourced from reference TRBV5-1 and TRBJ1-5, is KAGVTQTPRYLIKTRGQQVTLSCSPISGHRSVSWYQQTPGQGLQFLFEYFSETQRNKGNFPGRFSGRQFSNSRSEMNVSTLELGDSALYLCASSLDPEAQPQHFGDGTRLSIL.

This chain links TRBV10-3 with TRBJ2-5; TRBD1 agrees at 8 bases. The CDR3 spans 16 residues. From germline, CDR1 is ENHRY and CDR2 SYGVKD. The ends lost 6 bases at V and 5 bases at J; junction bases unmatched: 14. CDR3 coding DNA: TGTGCCATCAGCAAGAACGACAGGGGAGGTGTCGAGACCCAGTACTTC. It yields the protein CAISKNDRGGVETQYF.

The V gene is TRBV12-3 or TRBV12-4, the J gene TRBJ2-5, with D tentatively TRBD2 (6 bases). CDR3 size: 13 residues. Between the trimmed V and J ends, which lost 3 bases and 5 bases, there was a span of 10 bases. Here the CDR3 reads CASSLGGWETQYF. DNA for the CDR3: TGTGCCAGCAGTTTGGGAGGATGGGAGACCCAGTACTTC.

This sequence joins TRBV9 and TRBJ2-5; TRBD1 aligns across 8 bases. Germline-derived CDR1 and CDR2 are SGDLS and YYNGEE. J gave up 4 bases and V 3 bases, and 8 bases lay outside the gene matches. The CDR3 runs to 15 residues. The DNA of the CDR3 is TGTGCCAGCAGCGCGACGGACAGGGTGGGAGAGACCCAGTACTTC. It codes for CASSATDRVGETQYF.

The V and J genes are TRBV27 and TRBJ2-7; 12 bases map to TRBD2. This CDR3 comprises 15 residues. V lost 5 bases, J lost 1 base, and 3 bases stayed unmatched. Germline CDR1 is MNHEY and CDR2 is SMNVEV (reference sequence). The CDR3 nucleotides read TGTGCCAGCAGTCTAGCGGGAGGGGGTTCCTACGAGCAGTACTTC. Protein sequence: CASSLAGGGSYEQYF.

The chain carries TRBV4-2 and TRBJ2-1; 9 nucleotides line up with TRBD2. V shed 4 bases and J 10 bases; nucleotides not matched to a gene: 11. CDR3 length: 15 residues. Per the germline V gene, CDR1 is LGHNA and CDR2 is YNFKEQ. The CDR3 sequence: CASSRGTSSYREQFF. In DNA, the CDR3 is TGTGCCAGCAGCCGCGGGACTAGCTCTTATAGGGAGCAGTTCTTC.

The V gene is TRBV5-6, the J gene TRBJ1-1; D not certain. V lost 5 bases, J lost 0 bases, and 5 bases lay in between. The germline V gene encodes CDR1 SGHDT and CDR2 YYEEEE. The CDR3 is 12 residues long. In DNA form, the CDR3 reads TGTGCCAGCAGGGAGATGAACACTGAAGCTTTCTTT. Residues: CASREMNTEAFF. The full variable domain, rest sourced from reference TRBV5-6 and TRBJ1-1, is DAGVTQSPTHLIKTRGQQVTLRCSPKSGHDTVSWYQQALGQGPQFIFQYYEEEERQRGNFPDRFSGHQFPNYSSELNVNALLLGDSALYLCASREMNTEAFFGQGTRLTVV.

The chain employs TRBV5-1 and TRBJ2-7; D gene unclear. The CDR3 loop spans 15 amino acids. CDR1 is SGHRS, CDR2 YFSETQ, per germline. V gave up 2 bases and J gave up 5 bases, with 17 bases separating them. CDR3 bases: TGCGCCAGCAGCTTCACCAGGTCGGATCGCGACGAGCAGTACTTC. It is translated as CASSFTRSDRDEQYF. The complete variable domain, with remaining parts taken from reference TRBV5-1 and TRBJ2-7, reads KAGVTQTPRYLIKTRGQQVTLSCSPISGHRSVSWYQQTPGQGLQFLFEYFSETQRNKGNFPGRFSGRQFSNSRSEMNVSTLELGDSALYLCASSFTRSDRDEQYFGPGTRLTVT.

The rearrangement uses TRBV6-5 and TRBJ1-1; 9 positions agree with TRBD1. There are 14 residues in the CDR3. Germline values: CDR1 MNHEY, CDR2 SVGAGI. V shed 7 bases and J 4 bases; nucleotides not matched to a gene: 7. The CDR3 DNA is TGTGCCAGCACCAGGACAGGGGACGGCACTGAAGCTTTCTTT. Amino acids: CASTRTGDGTEAFF.